These T cell receptor beta chains were read from a single sample in a study of T cells after yellow fever vaccination. Via MiXCR, TCRdb re-called the 5' RACE reads, giving one row per CDR3 protein. Among around 250,000 distinct CDR3 sequences, 6.9% were seen once, and the ten largest hold roughly 0.86%. The sequencing used CD4+ T cells sorted from PBMCs, collected 15 days after the yellow fever booster vaccination. Every receptor here comes from a man between 25 and 39 years old who received the YFV17D yellow fever vaccine. Each CDR3 is given with its conserved first and last residue. D genes are given only for firm matches. Size is omitted from some rows. Given values are once, few, many or a class for expanded clones.

many,TRBJ1-6,TRBV9,TRBD1,15,CASSPRTGGNSPLHF,TGTGCCAGCAGCCCTCGGACAGGCGGGAATTCACCCCTCCACTTT
many,TRBJ2-7,TRBV7-2,TRBD2,13,CASSSGLAGRQYF,TGTGCCAGCAGCTCGGGACTAGCGGGACGGCAGTACTTC
many,TRBJ2-5,TRBV18,TRBD2,14,CASSPRERGETQYF,TGTGCCAGCTCACCAAGGGAGCGGGGAGAGACCCAGTACTTC
few,TRBJ1-5,TRBV12-3/TRBV12-4,NA,15,CASSTWVGGNQPQHF,TGTGCCAGCAGTACATGGGTGGGAGGCAATCAGCCCCAGCATTTT
NA,TRBJ2-3,TRBV7-9,NA,15,CASSLEGLSTDTQYF,TGTGCCAGCAGCTTAGAAGGGTTGAGCACAGATACGCAGTATTTT
few,TRBJ2-1,TRBV24-1,NA,15,CATSASGVPYNEQFF,TGTGCCACCAGTGCATCGGGAGTACCCTACAATGAGCAGTTCTTC
few,TRBJ2-2,TRBV12-3/TRBV12-4,NA,13,CADGDWNTGELFF,TGTGCGGACGGGGATTGGAACACCGGGGAGCTGTTTTTT
many,TRBJ2-1,TRBV18,TRBD2,13,CASTSSGNNEQFF,TGTGCCAGCACCTCTAGCGGGAACAATGAGCAGTTCTTC
many,TRBJ2-5,TRBV7-2,NA,16,CASSRRNSGNQETQYF,TGTGCCAGCAGCAGGAGGAATAGCGGAAACCAAGAGACCCAGTACTTC
few,TRBJ1-1,TRBV25-1,NA,16,CASSGTPAIMNTEAFF,TGTGCCAGCAGTGGGACCCCAGCTATCATGAACACTGAAGCTTTCTTT
many,TRBJ2-3,TRBV20-1,NA,12,CSASGGVDTQYF,TGCAGTGCTAGCGGAGGGGTAGATACGCAGTATTTT
NA,TRBJ2-5,TRBV2,NA,11,CVSSDGETQYF,TGTGTCAGCAGTGACGGGGAGACCCAGTACTTC
many,TRBJ2-7,TRBV7-2,TRBD1,14,CASSSGQGPYEQYF,TGTGCCAGCAGCTCTGGACAGGGCCCCTACGAGCAGTACTTC
few,TRBJ2-1,TRBV18,TRBD2,16,CATTGLAGDSYNEQFF,TGTGCCACCACCGGGCTAGCGGGAGATTCCTACAATGAGCAGTTCTTC
NA,TRBJ2-7,TRBV20-1,NA,13,CSAKQEGTNEQYF,TGCAGTGCTAAGCAGGAGGGGACCAACGAGCAGTACTTC
many,TRBJ1-2,TRBV12-3/TRBV12-4,TRBD1,14,CASSAGTANYGYTF,TGTGCCAGCAGTGCTGGGACAGCTAACTATGGCTACACCTTC
NA,TRBJ2-7,TRBV9,NA,15,CASSVEGLASYEQYF,TGTGCCAGCAGCGTAGAAGGTCTAGCGTCCTACGAGCAGTACTTC
many,TRBJ2-1,TRBV10-2,NA,15,CASSPGVPSYNEQFF,TGCGCCAGCAGCCCTGGGGTACCTTCCTACAATGAGCAGTTCTTC
few,TRBJ2-5,TRBV19,TRBD2,14,CASNPGLAGGTQYF,TGTGCCAGTAACCCGGGACTAGCGGGAGGAACCCAGTACTTC
few,TRBJ2-3,TRBV9,TRBD2,15,CASSAGLAGKDTQYF,TGTGCCAGCAGCGCCGGACTAGCGGGGAAAGATACGCAGTATTTT
many,TRBJ1-2,TRBV6-1,TRBD1,14,CASRPGQGVYGYTF,TGTGCCAGCAGACCTGGACAGGGGGTGTATGGCTACACCTTC
few,TRBJ2-7,TRBV18,TRBD1,13,CASSRQGVNEQYF,TGTGCCAGCTCAAGACAGGGGGTCAACGAGCAGTACTTC
NA,TRBJ1-4,TRBV7-9,NA,15,CASSLFATTNEKLFF,TGTGCCAGCAGCTTATTCGCCACAACTAATGAAAAACTGTTTTTT
NA,TRBJ2-2,TRBV7-9,TRBD2,16,CASSISSGSLSGELFF,TGTGCCAGCAGCATATCTAGCGGGAGTCTCTCCGGGGAGCTGTTTTTT
many,TRBJ2-2,TRBV6-2/TRBV6-3,TRBD2,18,CASGGIPTAGGNTGELFF,TGTGCCAGCGGGGGAATACCTACAGCGGGAGGCAACACCGGGGAGCTGTTTTTT
many,TRBJ2-2,TRBV9,NA,16,CASSVAWNANTGELFF,TGTGCCAGCAGCGTAGCTTGGAACGCGAACACCGGGGAGCTGTTTTTT
many,TRBJ2-7,TRBV20-1,NA,11,CSAQGFDEQYF,TGCAGTGCACAGGGCTTCGACGAGCAGTACTTC
few,TRBJ2-1,TRBV18,NA,12,CASSPLSNEQFF,TGTGCCAGCTCACCACTCAGCAATGAGCAGTTCTTC
many,TRBJ2-1,TRBV6-5,NA,14,CASSYPDRYNEQFF,TGTGCCAGCAGTTACCCCGACAGATACAATGAGCAGTTCTTC